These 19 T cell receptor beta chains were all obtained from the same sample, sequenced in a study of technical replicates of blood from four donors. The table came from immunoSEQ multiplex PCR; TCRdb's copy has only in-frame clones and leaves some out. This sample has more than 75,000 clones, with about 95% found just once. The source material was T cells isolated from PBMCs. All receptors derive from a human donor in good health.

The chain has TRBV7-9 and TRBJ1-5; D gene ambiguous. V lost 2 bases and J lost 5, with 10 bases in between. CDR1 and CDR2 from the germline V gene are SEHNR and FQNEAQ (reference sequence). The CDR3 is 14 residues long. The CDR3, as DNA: TGTGCCAGCAGCTTAAGGACGGAGGATCAGCCCCAGCATTTT. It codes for CASSLRTEDQPQHF.

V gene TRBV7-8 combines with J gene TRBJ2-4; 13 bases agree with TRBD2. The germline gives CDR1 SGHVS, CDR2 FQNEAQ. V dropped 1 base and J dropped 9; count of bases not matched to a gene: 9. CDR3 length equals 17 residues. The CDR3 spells CASSLGGTSGKNGIQYF. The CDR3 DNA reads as TGTGCCAGCAGCTTAGGGGGGACTAGCGGGAAGAATGGCATTCAGTACTTC.

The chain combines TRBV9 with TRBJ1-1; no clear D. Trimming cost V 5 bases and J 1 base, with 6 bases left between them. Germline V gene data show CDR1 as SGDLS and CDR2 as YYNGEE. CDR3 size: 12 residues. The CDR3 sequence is CASSGGNTEAFF. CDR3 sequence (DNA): TGTGCCAGCAGTGGCGGGAACACTGAAGCTTTCTTT. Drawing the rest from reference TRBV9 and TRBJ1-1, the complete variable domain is DSGVTQTPKHLITATGQRVTLRCSPRSGDLSVYWYQQSLDQGLQFLIQYYNGEERAKGNILERFSAQQFPDLHSELNLSSLELGDSALYFCASSGGNTEAFFGQGTRLTVV.

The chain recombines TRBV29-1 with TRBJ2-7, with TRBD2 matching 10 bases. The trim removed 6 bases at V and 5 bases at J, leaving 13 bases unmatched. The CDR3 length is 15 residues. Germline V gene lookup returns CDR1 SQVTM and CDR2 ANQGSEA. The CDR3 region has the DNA TGCAGCGTACGGACTAGCGGCAACTATCCCCACGAGCAGTACTTC. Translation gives CSVRTSGNYPHEQYF.

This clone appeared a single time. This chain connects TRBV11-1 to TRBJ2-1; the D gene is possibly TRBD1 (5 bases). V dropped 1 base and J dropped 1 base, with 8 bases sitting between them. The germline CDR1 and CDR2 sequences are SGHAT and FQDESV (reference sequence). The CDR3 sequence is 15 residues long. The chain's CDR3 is CASSLEGHSYNEQFF. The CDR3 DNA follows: TGTGCCAGCAGCTTAGAGGGGCATTCCTACAATGAGCAGTTCTTC. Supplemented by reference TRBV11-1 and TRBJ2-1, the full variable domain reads EAEVAQSPRYKITEKSQAVAFWCDPISGHATLYWYRQILGQGPELLVQFQDESVVDDSQLPKDRFSAERLKGVDSTLKIQPAELGDSAMYLCASSLEGHSYNEQFFGPGTRLTVL.

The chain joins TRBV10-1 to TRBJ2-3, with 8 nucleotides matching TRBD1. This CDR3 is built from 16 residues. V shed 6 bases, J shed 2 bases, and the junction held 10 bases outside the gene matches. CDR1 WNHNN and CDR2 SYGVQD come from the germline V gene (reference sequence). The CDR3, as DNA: TGCGCCAGCAGCAGGGACAGGATGGACTTCACAGATACGCAGTATTTT. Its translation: CASSRDRMDFTDTQYF.

The CDR3 sequence is CASSLEDRDYEQYF. DNA of the CDR3: TGTGCCAGCAGCTTAGAGGACAGGGACTACGAGCAGTACTTC. The chain couples TRBV7-9 to TRBJ2-7; 8 nucleotides agree with TRBD1. The J segment lost 3 bases and the V segment lost 1 base, leaving 2 bases of the junction unmatched. The CDR3 covers 14 residues. The germline gives CDR1 SEHNR, CDR2 FQNEAQ (reference sequence).

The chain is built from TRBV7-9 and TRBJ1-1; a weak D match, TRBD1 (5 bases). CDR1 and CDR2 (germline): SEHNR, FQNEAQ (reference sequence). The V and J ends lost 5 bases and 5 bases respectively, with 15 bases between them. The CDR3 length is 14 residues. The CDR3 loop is CASSTWGDPTEAFF. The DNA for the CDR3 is TGTGCCAGCAGCACCTGGGGGGATCCTACTGAAGCTTTCTTT. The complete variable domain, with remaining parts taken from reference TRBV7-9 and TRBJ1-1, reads DTGVSQNPRHKITKRGQNVTFRCDPISEHNRLYWYRQTLGQGPEFLTYFQNEAQLEKSRLLSDRFSAERPKGSFSTLEIQRTEQGDSAMYLCASSTWGDPTEAFFGQGTRLTVV.

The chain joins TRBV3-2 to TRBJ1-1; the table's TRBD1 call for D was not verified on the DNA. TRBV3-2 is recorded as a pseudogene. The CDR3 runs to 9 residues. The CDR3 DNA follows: TGTGCCAACAAACAGGGACAGCTCTTT. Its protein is CANKQGQLF.

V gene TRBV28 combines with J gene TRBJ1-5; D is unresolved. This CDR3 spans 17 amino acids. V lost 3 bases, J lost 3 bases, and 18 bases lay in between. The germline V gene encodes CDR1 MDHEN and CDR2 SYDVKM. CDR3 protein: CASSFAGLQWDNQPQHF. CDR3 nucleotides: TGTGCCAGCAGTTTTGCCGGACTCCAGTGGGACAATCAGCCCCAGCATTTT. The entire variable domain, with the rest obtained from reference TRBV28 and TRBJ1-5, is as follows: DVKVTQSSRYLVKRTGEKVFLECVQDMDHENMFWYRQDPGLGLRLIYFSYDVKMKEKGDIPEGYSVSREKKERFSLILESASTNQTSMYLCASSFAGLQWDNQPQHFGDGTRLSIL.

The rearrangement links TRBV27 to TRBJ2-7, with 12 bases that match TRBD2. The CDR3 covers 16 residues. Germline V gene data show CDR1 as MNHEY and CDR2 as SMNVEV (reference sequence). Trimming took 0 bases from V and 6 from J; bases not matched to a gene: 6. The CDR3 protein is CASSLSFMTSGSEQYF. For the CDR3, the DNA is TGTGCCAGCAGTTTATCCTTTATGACTAGCGGGAGCGAGCAGTACTTC.

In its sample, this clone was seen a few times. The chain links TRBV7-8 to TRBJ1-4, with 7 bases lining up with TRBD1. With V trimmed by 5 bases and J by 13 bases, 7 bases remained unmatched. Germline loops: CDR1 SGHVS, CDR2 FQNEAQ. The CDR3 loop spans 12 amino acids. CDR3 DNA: TGTGCCAGCAGCCCTACCGGGACAGTACTGTTTTTT. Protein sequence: CASSPTGTVLFF.

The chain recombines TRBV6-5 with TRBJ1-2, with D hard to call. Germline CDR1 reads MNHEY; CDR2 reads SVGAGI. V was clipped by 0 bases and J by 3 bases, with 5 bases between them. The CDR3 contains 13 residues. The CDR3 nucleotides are TGTGCCAGCAGTTACTCCAGTGACTATGGCTACACCTTC. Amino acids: CASSYSSDYGYTF.

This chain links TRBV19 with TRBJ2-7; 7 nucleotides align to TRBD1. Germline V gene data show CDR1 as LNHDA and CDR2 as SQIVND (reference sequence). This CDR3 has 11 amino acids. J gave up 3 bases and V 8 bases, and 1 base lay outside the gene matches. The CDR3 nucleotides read TGTGCCAGTGGACAGGTCTACGAGCAGTACTTC. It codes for CASGQVYEQYF.

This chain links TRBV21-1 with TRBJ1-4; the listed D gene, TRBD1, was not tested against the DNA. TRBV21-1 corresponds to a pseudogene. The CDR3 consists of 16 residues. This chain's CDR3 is CASSTQGIATNEKLFF. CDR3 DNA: TGTGCCAGCAGCACACAGGGAATTGCAACTAATGAAAAACTGTTTTTT.

This chain's CDR3 is CASSELQVTDNEQFF. DNA for the CDR3: TGTGCCAGCAGTGAATTACAGGTCACCGACAATGAGCAGTTCTTC. V is TRBV2 and J is TRBJ2-1; perhaps TRBD1 as D (5 bases). The length of the CDR3 is 15 residues. Germline values: CDR1 SNHLY, CDR2 FYNNEI. Trimming took 2 bases from V and 5 from J, leaving 13 bases between them.

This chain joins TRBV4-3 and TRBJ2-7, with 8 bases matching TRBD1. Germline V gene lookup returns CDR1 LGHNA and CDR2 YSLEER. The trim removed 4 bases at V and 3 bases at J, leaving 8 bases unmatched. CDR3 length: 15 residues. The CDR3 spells CASSPMTGTGYEQYF. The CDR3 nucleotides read TGCGCCAGCAGCCCTATGACAGGGACAGGCTACGAGCAGTACTTC.

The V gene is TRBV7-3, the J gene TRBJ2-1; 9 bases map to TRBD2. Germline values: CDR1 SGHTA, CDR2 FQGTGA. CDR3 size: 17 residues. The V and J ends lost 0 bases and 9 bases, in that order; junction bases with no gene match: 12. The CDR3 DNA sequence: TGTGCCAGCAGCTTAACCCGATTAGCGGGAGTAATGGGTGAGCAGTTCTTC. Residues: CASSLTRLAGVMGEQFF.

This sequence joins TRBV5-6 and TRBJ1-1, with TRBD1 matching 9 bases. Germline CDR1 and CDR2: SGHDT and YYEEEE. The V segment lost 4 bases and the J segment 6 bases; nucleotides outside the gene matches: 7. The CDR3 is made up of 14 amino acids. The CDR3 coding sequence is TGTGCCAGCAGCAAGGACAGGGGTTGGGCTGAAGCTTTCTTT. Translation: CASSKDRGWAEAFF.